This T cell receptor beta chain was identified in a study of OX40 agonist ivuxolimab in advanced cancers. Study-wide findings and caveats: There were also nonresponders showing low normalized T-cell clonal expansion. Antigen specificity remained undetermined for the expanded peripheral T cells.

The study sampled blood at baseline, cycle 4 day 1, and cycle 7 day 1. A remark on this clone: Its specificity is not known.

The protocol was immunoSEQ multiplex PCR, while the TCRdb copy is restricted to in-frame clones and leaves out a portion. This sample has tens of thousands of clones, with over 75% found just once. CDR1 and CDR2 from the germline V gene are LNHDA and SQIVND (reference sequence). CDR3 size: 16 residues. V was pared by 4 bases and J by 8 bases, with 22 bases between. The genes are TRBV19 and TRBJ2-3, with D hard to call. The sequencing used CD4+ or CD8+ T cells sorted from blood, collected in a trial of the OX40 agonist ivuxolimab. This receptor was obtained from an adult with an advanced solid tumor such as melanoma, head and neck, liver or kidney cancer. The CDR3 region is CASSTIDGLSPRTQYF. The CDR3 DNA follows: TGTGCCAGTAGTACTATCGACGGTCTCTCGCCCCGTACGCAGTATTTT. Using reference TRBV19 and TRBJ2-3 for the parts outside the CDR3, the full variable domain is DGGITQSPKYLFRKEGQNVTLSCEQNLNHDAMYWYRQDPGQGLRLIYYSQIVNDFQKGDIAEGYSVSREKKESFPLTVTSAQKNPTAFYLCASSTIDGLSPRTQYFGPGTRLTVL.